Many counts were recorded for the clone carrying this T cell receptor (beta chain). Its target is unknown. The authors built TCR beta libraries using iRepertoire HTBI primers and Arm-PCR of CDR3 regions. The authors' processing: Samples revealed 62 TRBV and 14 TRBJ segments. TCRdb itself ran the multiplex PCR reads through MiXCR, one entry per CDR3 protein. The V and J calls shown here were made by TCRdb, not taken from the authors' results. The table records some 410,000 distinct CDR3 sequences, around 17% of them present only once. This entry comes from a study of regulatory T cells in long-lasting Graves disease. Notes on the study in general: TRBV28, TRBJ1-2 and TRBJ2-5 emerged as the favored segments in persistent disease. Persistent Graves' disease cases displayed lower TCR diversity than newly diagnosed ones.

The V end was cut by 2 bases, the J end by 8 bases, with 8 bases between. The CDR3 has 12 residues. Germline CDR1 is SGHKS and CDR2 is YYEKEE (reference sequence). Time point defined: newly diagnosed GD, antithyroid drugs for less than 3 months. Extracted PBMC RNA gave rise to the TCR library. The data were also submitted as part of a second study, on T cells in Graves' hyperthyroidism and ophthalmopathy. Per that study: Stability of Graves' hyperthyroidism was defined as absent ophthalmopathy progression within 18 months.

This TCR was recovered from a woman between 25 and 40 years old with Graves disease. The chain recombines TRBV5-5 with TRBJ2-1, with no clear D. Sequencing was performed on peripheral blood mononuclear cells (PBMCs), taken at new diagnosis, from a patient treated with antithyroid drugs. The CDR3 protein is CASSLGWDEQFF. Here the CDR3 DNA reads TGTGCCAGCAGCTTAGGGTGGGATGAGCAGTTCTTC.